The source of this T cell receptor (beta chain) is a study of shared clonotypes between healthy human individuals. Assay used: immunoSEQ multiplex PCR; TCRdb lists only in-frame clones, some missing. Of 2.3 million or so clones listed, 90% to 95% were seen once; the top ten hold 0.35% to 0.45%. Splitting the CD4+ cells yielded a CD45RA+ naive subset and a CD45RA-negative memory subset. Study conclusions and caveats: The naive CD4 repertoires of several donors were compared, and roughly 5% of clonotypes were shared.

This CDR3 region has 16 residues. The germline CDR1 and CDR2 sequences are LGHNA and YNFKEQ. Trimming removed 4 bases from V and 2 bases from J, with 18 bases in between. A note on this clone: Its matching antigen is unknown.

The receptor comes from a man younger than 35 in good health. Some clones in this sample may be carry-over from other donors' samples. The chain employs TRBV4-2 and TRBJ2-7; D possibly corresponds to TRBD2 (6 bases). Input material: naive CD4+ T cells from PBMCs. Subset specified: CD45RA+ positively selected. This chain's CDR3 is CASSRKEGTATYEQYF. DNA for the CDR3: TGTGCCAGCAGCCGCAAAGAGGGGACTGCGACCTACGAGCAGTACTTC.